What follows describes a single TCR beta chain. The data are from a study of CD8 T cells in Susac syndrome. The CDR3 covers 15 residues. The germline V gene encodes CDR1 SGHNT and CDR2 YYREEE (reference sequence). The V end was cut by 0 bases, the J end by 5 bases, with 11 bases between. When the RNA was reverse transcribed, random hexamers were used with an input of about 0.5 to 1 ug. TCRdb re-analysed the immunoSEQ multiplex PCR reads in MiXCR, keeping a single row per CDR3 protein. In the table there are 150,000 to 200,000 distinct CDR3 sequences, roughly 94% of which are singletons. The gene calls are TRBV5-4 and TRBJ1-4, with TRBD1 as a possible D gene (6 bases). The source is a human donor with multiple sclerosis. Sequenced material: CD4+ T cells from PBMCs. CDR3 sequence (DNA): TGTGCCAGCAGCTTGGCGTCGCAGGGGAATGAAAAACTGTTTTTT. Protein product: CASSLASQGNEKLFF.